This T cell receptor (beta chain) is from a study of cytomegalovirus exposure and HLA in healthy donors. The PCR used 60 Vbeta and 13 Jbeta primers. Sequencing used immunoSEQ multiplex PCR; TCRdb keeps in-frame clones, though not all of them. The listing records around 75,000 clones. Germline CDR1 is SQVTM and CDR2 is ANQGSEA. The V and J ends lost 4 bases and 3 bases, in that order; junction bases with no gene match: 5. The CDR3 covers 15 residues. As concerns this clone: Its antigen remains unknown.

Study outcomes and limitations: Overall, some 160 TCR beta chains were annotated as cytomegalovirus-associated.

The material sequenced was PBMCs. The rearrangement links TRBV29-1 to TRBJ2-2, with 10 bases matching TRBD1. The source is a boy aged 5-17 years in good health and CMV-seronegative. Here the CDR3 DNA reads TGCAGCGTTGCTCGCGGGACAGGGGACACCGGGGAGCTGTTTTTT. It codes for CSVARGTGDTGELFF.